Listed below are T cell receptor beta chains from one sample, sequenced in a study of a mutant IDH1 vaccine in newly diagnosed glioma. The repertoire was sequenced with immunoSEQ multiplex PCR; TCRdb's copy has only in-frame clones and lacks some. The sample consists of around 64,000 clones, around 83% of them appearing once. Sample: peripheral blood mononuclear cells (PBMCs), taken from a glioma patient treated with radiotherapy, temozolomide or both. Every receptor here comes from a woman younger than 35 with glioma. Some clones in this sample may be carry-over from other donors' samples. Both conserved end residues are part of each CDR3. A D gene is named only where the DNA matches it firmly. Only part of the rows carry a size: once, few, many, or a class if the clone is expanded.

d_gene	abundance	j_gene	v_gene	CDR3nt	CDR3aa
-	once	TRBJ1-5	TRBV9	TGTGCCAGCAGCGTAGAGGCAGGAGCTCAGCCCCAGCATTTT	CASSVEAGAQPQHF
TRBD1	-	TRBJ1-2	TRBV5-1	TGCGCCAGCAGCTTGGGACAGGGCTCTAACTATGGCTACACCTTC	CASSLGQGSNYGYTF
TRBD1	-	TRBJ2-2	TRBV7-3	TGTGCCAGCAGCAACAGGGGGCCTGGGAACACCGGGGAGCTGTTTTTT	CASSNRGPGNTGELFF
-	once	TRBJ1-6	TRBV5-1	TGCGCCAGCAGCTTGGGTCTCAGTGAGAATTCACCCCTCCACTTT	CASSLGLSENSPLHF
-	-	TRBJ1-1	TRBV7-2	TGTGCCAGCAGCTTAGCCGCTCAGGGCTACACTGAAGCTTTCTTT	CASSLAAQGYTEAFF
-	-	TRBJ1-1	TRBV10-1	TGCGCCAGCAGAGGTCCGAACACTGAAGCTTTCTTT	CASRGPNTEAFF
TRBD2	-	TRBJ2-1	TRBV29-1	TGCAGCGTTGAAGAACTGGCTAGCGGTTACAATGAGCAGTTCTTC	CSVEELASGYNEQFF
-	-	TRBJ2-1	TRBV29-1	TGCAGCTCCACCCCGGGGGCGCGGACCTACAATGAGCAGTTCTTC	CSSTPGARTYNEQFF
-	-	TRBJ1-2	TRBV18	TGTGCCAGCTCACTAGACAGAATCGGTGGCTATGGCTACACCTTC	CASSLDRIGGYGYTF
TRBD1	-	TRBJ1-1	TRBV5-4	TGTGCCAGCAGCGAGGACAGGGATTACACTGAAGCTTTCTTT	CASSEDRDYTEAFF
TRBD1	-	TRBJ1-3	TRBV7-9	TGTGCCAGCAGCTTGGACAGGGAGGGAAACACCATATATTTT	CASSLDREGNTIYF
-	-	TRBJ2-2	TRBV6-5	TGTGCCAGCAGAAACGCAGGTCGGGACGGGGAGCTGTTTTTT	CASRNAGRDGELFF
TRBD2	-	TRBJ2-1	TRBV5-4	TGTGCCAGCAGCCTAGCGGGGGGGACGAATGAGCAGTTCTTC	CASSLAGGTNEQFF
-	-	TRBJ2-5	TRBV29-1	TGCAGCGCCCGGGACGGTGGAGAGACCCAGTACTTC	CSARDGGETQYF
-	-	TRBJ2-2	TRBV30	TGTGCCTGGAAACCCCACAGCTCCTTAGGGGGGGAGCTGTTTTTT	CAWKPHSSLGGELFF
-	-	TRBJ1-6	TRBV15	TGTGCCACCAGCAGAGATGATCTGGGGTTTAATTCACCCCTCCACTTT	CATSRDDLGFNSPLHF
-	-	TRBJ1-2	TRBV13	TGTGCCAGCAGCTTAGGCCCCGGGCGTGGGGGCTACACCTTC	CASSLGPGRGGYTF
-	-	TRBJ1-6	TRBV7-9	TGTGCCAGCAGCTCTCCCAACAGGGCCGCTTACCTCCACTTT	CASSSPNRAAYLHF
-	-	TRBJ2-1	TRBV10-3	TGTGCCATTCGGGACGGGAACAATGAGCAGTTCTTC	CAIRDGNNEQFF
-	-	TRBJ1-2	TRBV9	TGTGCCAGCAGTGGGACCGGGACAACTTATGGCTACACCTTC	CASSGTGTTYGYTF
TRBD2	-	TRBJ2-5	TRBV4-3	TGCGCCAGCAGCCCGGAGGAGCGGGGGTGGGAGACCCAGTACTTC	CASSPEERGWETQYF
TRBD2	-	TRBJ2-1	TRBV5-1	TGCGCCAGCAGAGGCGGGGGTAAGAATGAGCAGTTCTTC	CASRGGGKNEQFF
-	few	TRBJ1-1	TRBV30	TGTGCCTGGAGTGGGTGGAAGGGCACTGAAGCTTTCTTT	CAWSGWKGTEAFF
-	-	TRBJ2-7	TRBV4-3	TGCGCCAGCAGCCAGGGGATCTCCTACGAGCAGTACTTC	CASSQGISYEQYF
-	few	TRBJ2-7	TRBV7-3	TGTGCCAGCAGCTTAGGGGATTCCTACGAGCAGTACTTC	CASSLGDSYEQYF
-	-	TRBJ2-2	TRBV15	TGTGCCACCAGCAGAGAGCAGGGGAACACCGGGGAGCTGTTTTTT	CATSREQGNTGELFF
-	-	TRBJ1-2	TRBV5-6	TGTGCCAGCAGCCCAGGGGTTGACTATGGCTACACCTTC	CASSPGVDYGYTF
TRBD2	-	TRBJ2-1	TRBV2	TGTGCCTCCCGACTAGCGGGGGATAAATACAATGAGCAGTTCTTC	CASRLAGDKYNEQFF
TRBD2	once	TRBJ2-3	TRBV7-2	TGTGCCAGCAGCTCCCCTGAGCGGGAGGTATCTAATACGCAGTATTTT	CASSSPEREVSNTQYF
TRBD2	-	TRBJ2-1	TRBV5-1	TGCGCCAGCAGCTGGACTAGCGGGAGGGGATACAATGAGCAGTTCTTC	CASSWTSGRGYNEQFF
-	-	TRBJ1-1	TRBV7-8	TGTGCCAGCAGCGAAGCCAGGGGTGCGAACACTGAAGCTTTCTTT	CASSEARGANTEAFF
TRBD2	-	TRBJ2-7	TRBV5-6	TGTGCCAGCAGTAAGACCGTGACTAGCGGGTTGGGCTCCTACGAGCAGTACTTC	CASSKTVTSGLGSYEQYF
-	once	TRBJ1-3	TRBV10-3	TGTGCCACCACAGCCTCTGGAAACACCATATATTTT	CATTASGNTIYF
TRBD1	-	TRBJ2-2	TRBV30	TGTGCCTGGAGTGACAGGGGGACCGGGGAGCTGTTTTTT	CAWSDRGTGELFF
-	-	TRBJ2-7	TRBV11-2	TGTGCCAGCAGCCCCGGTCTGGAGCAGTACTTC	CASSPGLEQYF
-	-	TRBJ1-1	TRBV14	TGTGCCAGCAGCCAAGATCATAGGACTGAAGCTTTCTTT	CASSQDHRTEAFF
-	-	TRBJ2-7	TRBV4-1	TGCGCCAGCAGCCGAGACACCCCATCGAGGTACGAGCAGTACTTC	CASSRDTPSRYEQYF
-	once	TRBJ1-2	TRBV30	TGTGCCTGGAGCCTTGGCAGTGTCTATGGCTACACCTTC	CAWSLGSVYGYTF
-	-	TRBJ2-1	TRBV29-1	TGCAGCGGGGGCAGGGTTGGTAGTGAGCAGTTCTTC	CSGGRVGSEQFF
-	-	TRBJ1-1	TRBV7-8	TGTGCCAGCAGGCCCGGGGGGGGGACTGAAGCTTTCTTT	CASRPGGGTEAFF
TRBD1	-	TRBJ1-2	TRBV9	TGTGCCAGCAGCACCGGGACAGGGGGCGTGTTTGGCTACACCTTC	CASSTGTGGVFGYTF
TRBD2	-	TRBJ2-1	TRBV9	TGTGCCAGCAGCCCCCGACTAGCCCCCTACAATGAGCAGTTCTTC	CASSPRLAPYNEQFF
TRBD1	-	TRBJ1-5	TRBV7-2	TGTGCCAGCAGCTCAGGTACAGGGGGCTCTCAGCCCCAGCATTTT	CASSSGTGGSQPQHF
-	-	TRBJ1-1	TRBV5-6	TGTGCCAGCAGCTTGCCGCTGGGGGCCACTGAAGCTTTCTTT	CASSLPLGATEAFF
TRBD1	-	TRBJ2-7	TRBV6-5	TGTGCCAGCAGTTACGGACAGGTAACCGAGCAGTACTTC	CASSYGQVTEQYF
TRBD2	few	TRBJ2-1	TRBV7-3	TGTGCCAGCAGTCATCCGGGACTAGCGGGAGAGGATGAGCAGTTCTTC	CASSHPGLAGEDEQFF
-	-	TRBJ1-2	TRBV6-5	TGTGCCAGCAGGGGCAGGGGACATGGCTACACCTTC	CASRGRGHGYTF
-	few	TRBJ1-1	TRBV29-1	TGCAGCGTTGGACGGGAAGGGAACACTGAAGCTTTCTTT	CSVGREGNTEAFF
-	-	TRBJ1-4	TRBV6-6	TGTGCCAGCAGGGGAGCGGGAGAAAAACTGTTTTTT	CASRGAGEKLFF
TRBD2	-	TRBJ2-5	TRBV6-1	TGTGCCAGCAGTGAATGGACTAGCGGGGGGGAGACCCAGTACTTC	CASSEWTSGGETQYF
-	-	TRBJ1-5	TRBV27	TGTGCCAGCAGTGCGGGACGACAGCCCCAGCATTTT	CASSAGRQPQHF
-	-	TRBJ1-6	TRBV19	TGTGCCAGTAGTATAGATGGAGCTTCAAATTCACCCCTCCACTTT	CASSIDGASNSPLHF
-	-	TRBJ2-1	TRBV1	TGCACCAGCAGCCATTTGCCCTGTCTTCCACTAGCGGGAGTTGGGGGCGAGGATGAGCAGTTCTTC	CTSSHLPCLPLAGVGGEDEQFF
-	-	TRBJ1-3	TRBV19	TGTGCCAGTAGTACGACTCTTGGAAACACCATATATTTT	CASSTTLGNTIYF